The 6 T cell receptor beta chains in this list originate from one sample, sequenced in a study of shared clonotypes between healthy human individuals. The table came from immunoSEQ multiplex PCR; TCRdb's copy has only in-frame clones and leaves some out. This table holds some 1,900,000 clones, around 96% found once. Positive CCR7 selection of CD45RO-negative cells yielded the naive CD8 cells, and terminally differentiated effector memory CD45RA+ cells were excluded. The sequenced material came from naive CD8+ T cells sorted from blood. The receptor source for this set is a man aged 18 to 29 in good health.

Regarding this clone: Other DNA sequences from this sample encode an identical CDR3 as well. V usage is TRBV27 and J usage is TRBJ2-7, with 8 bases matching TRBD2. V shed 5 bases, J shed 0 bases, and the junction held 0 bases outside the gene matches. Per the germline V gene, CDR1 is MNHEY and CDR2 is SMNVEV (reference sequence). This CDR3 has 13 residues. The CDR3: CASSSGGSYEQYF. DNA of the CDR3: TGTGCCAGCAGTAGCGGGGGCTCCTACGAGCAGTACTTC.

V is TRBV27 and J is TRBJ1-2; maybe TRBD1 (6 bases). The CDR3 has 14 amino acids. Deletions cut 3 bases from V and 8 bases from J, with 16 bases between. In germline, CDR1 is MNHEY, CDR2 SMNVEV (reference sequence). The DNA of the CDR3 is TGTGCCAGCAGTTTCCATAGTGGGGGCGACGGCTACACCTTC. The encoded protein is CASSFHSGGDGYTF.

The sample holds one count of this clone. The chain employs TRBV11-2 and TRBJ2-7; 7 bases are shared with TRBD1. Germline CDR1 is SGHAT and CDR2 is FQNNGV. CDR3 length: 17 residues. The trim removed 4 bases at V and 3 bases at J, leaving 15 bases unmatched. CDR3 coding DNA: TGTGCCAGCAGCTCCTATTCCCCGGGACAGAGGATCTACGAGCAGTACTTC. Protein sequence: CASSSYSPGQRIYEQYF.

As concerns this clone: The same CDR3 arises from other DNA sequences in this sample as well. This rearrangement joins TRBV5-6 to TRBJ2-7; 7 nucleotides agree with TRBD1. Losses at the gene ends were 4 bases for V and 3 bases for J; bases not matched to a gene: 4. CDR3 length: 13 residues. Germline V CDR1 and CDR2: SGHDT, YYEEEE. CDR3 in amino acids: CASSQGVGYEQYF. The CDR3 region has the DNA TGTGCCAGCAGCCAGGGGGTTGGCTACGAGCAGTACTTC.

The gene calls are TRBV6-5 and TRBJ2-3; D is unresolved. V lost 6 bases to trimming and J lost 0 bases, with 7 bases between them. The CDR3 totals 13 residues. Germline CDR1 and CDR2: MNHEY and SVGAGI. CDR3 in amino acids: CASSSGSTDTQYF. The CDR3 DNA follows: TGTGCCAGCAGCTCCGGGAGCACAGATACGCAGTATTTT.

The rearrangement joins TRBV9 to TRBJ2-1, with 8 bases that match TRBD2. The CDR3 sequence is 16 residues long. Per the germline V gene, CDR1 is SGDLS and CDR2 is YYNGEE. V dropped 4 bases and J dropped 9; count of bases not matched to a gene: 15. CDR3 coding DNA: TGTGCCAGCAGCCCCCTAGCGGGCGTCCTTAATGGTGAGCAGTTCTTC. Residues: CASSPLAGVLNGEQFF.